A selection of T cell receptor beta chains follows, all from one sample in a study of metastatic and nonmetastatic thyroid tumors. TCRdb used MiXCR to call clones anew from the PCR reads. Of about 24,000 clones in the sample, approximately 20% are singletons; the top ten hold under 9%. Sequencing was performed on blood. These receptor sequences come from a female donor with papillary thyroid cancer or a benign thyroid nodule (not recorded which). Some clones in this sample may be carry-over from other donors' samples. Both conserved end residues are part of each CDR3. The D gene is left open where the match is weak. Not all rows give a size; the values are once, few, many and, for expanded clones, a class.

V	D	size	J	CDR3	DNA
TRBV30	TRBD2	.	TRBJ2-7	CAWSLTSGPYEQYF	TGTGCCTGGAGCCTGACTAGCGGGCCCTACGAGCAGTACTTC
TRBV7-2	TRBD1	many	TRBJ1-4	CASSWTGGNEKLFF	TGTGCCAGCAGCTGGACAGGGGGTAATGAAAAACTGTTTTTT
TRBV20-1	TRBD1	.	TRBJ2-3	CSAPDRVVTDTQYF	TGTAGTGCTCCGGACAGGGTTGTCACAGATACGCAGTATTTT
TRBV6-1	.	many	TRBJ1-2	CASRLTGSYGYTF	TGTGCCAGCAGGCTTACGGGTTCCTATGGCTACACCTTC
TRBV29-1	.	many	TRBJ2-3	CSSGPPDTQYF	TGCAGCTCCGGACCCCCAGATACGCAGTATTTT
TRBV30	TRBD1	.	TRBJ2-3	CALNRGYSTDTQYF	TGTGCCCTGAACAGGGGTTATAGCACAGATACGCAGTATTTT
TRBV6-5	.	many	TRBJ1-5	CASSYSGGTPGYAGNQPQHF	TGTGCCAGCAGTTACAGTGGGGGTACTCCGGGATATGCAGGCAATCAGCCCCAGCATTTT
TRBV4-3	TRBD1	many	TRBJ1-1	CASSQDYGDRGEAFF	TGCGCCAGCAGCCAAGATTACGGTGACAGGGGCGAAGCTTTCTTT
TRBV20-1	.	.	TRBJ1-1	CSWTEAFF	TGCAGTTGGACCGAAGCTTTCTTT
TRBV4-1	.	many	TRBJ1-1	CASSQVDQGAFF	TGCGCCAGCAGCCAAGTCGACCAGGGAGCTTTCTTT
TRBV9	TRBD1	many	TRBJ1-2	CASSLTGGGYGYTF	TGTGCCAGCAGCTTGACAGGGGGCGGCTATGGCTACACCTTC
TRBV25-1	.	many	TRBJ2-7	CASSTQGTYEQYF	TGTGCCAGCAGTACACAGGGAACCTACGAGCAGTACTTC
TRBV6-2/TRBV6-3	.	many	TRBJ2-5	CASSYSQGHTQETQYF	TGTGCCAGCAGTTACTCTCAGGGGCATACCCAAGAGACCCAGTACTTC
TRBV9	.	.	TRBJ1-1	CANSQGFGGNRNTEAFF	TGTGCCAACAGCCAAGGGTTCGGGGGCAATCGGAACACTGAAGCTTTCTTT
TRBV28	TRBD2	many	TRBJ2-1	CASRTSDNEQFF	TGTGCCAGCAGGACTAGCGACAATGAGCAGTTCTTC
TRBV6-5	TRBD2	many	TRBJ2-3	CASSYAREGTDTQYF	TGTGCCAGCAGTTACGCGCGGGAGGGCACAGATACGCAGTATTTT
TRBV11-1	TRBD2	many	TRBJ2-3	CASSPARVTSGGPDTQYF	TGTGCCAGCAGCCCTGCCCGGGTAACTAGCGGGGGCCCAGATACGCAGTATTTT
TRBV14	.	few	TRBJ2-5	CASSHLARAETQYF	TGTGCCAGCAGCCATTTAGCCAGGGCCGAGACCCAGTACTTC
TRBV19	.	many	TRBJ2-5	CASNGGGTVETQYF	TGTGCCAGTAATGGTGGCGGGACAGTGGAGACCCAGTACTTC
TRBV6-5	.	medium-sized	TRBJ2-7	CASSYQRRQYF	TGTGCCAGCAGTTACCAGAGGAGGCAGTACTTC
TRBV28	.	many	TRBJ1-1	CASRGRGGTEAFF	TGTGCCAGCAGGGGGCGAGGGGGCACTGAAGCTTTCTTT
TRBV12-3/TRBV12-4	TRBD2	.	TRBJ2-7	CASRGTSGRDYTDEKYF	TGTGCCAGCAGGGGGACTAGCGGGAGGGACTATACCGACGAGAAGTACTTC
TRBV9	TRBD2	many	TRBJ2-7	CASSVGSGGHYEQYF	TGTGCCAGCAGCGTAGGGAGCGGGGGGCACTACGAGCAGTACTTC
TRBV5-1	.	.	TRBJ2-5	CASSLGFRAETQYF	TGCGCCAGCAGCTTGGGTTTCAGGGCGGAGACCCAGTACTTC
TRBV30	TRBD2	medium-sized	TRBJ2-7	CACAGGLAGPSYEQYF	TGTGCCTGCGCCGGTGGACTAGCGGGCCCCTCCTACGAGCAGTACTTC
TRBV10-1	.	.	TRBJ2-7	CASSETGSWQDEQYF	TGCGCCAGCAGTGAAACAGGTAGTTGGCAAGACGAGCAGTACTTC
TRBV11-2	TRBD2	.	TRBJ2-3	CASSPDAGESTDTQYF	TGTGCCAGCAGCCCCGACGCGGGGGAAAGCACAGATACGCAGTATTTT
TRBV7-8	.	medium-sized	TRBJ2-7	CASSLRVYEQYF	TGTGCCAGCAGCCTCAGGGTCTACGAGCAGTACTTC
TRBV6-6	.	many	TRBJ2-1	CASSYPLNGYNEQFF	TGCGCCAGCAGTTACCCATTGAACGGGTACAATGAGCAGTTCTTC
TRBV12-3/TRBV12-4	TRBD1	many	TRBJ2-5	CASRTGIAETQYF	TGTGCCAGCAGGACAGGGATTGCAGAGACCCAGTACTTC
TRBV4-1	.	many	TRBJ2-7	CASSQDGGPRSEQYF	TGCGCCAGCAGCCAAGATGGTGGGCCCAGGTCCGAGCAGTACTTC
TRBV20-1	.	many	TRBJ1-3	CSASKGSVGNTIYF	TGCAGTGCTAGTAAGGGGTCGGTAGGAAACACCATATATTTT
TRBV12-3/TRBV12-4	TRBD2	many	TRBJ2-4	CASRPGLAAPRNIQYF	TGTGCCAGCAGACCGGGACTAGCGGCGCCAAGAAACATTCAGTACTTC
TRBV12-3/TRBV12-4	.	.	TRBJ2-5	CSSSPGDTQYF	TGTTCCAGCAGCCCTGGAGATACCCAGTACTTC
TRBV7-8	.	many	TRBJ1-5	CASSPPGVGDQPQHF	TGTGCCAGCAGCCCTCCCGGAGTGGGTGATCAGCCCCAGCATTTT
TRBV11-1	.	.	TRBJ2-7	CASSSPRGGAASFSYEQYF	TGTGCCAGCAGCTCGCCCCGGGGAGGCGCCGCTTCTTTCTCCTACGAGCAGTACTTC
TRBV20-1	.	medium-sized	TRBJ2-7	CSANGGEEEQYF	TGCAGTGCTAACGGGGGCGAGGAGGAGCAGTACTTC
TRBV3-1	.	many	TRBJ2-5	CASSQFGEETQYF	TGTGCCAGCAGCCAGTTTGGTGAGGAGACCCAGTACTTC
TRBV19	.	many	TRBJ1-3	CARKWTAKQLRNTIYF	TGTGCCAGAAAATGGACAGCCAAACAGTTAAGAAACACCATATATTTT
TRBV6-1	.	.	TRBJ1-2	CASRTRFVYTF	TGTGCCAGCAGGACACGGTTCGTCTACACCTTC
TRBV7-8	.	many	TRBJ2-6	CASSSEGFSGANVLTF	TGTGCCAGCAGCTCTGAAGGGTTCTCTGGGGCCAACGTCCTGACTTTC
TRBV19	.	many	TRBJ1-5	CASSTGMGQPQHF	TGTGCCAGTAGTACAGGGATGGGTCAGCCCCAGCATTTT
TRBV20-1	TRBD1	many	TRBJ2-1	CSAGPGQGYNEQFF	TGCAGTGCTGGACCGGGACAGGGCTACAATGAGCAGTTCTTC
TRBV19	.	many	TRBJ2-7	CASSIGVGGGGHEQYF	TGTGCCAGTAGTATAGGAGTTGGAGGGGGCGGCCACGAGCAGTACTTC
TRBV12-3/TRBV12-4	TRBD1	few	TRBJ1-6	CASREQGAVDSPLHF	TGTGCCAGCAGGGAACAGGGGGCGGTGGATTCACCCCTCCACTTT
TRBV7-9	.	many	TRBJ2-1	CASSLVRDPPFF	TGTGCCAGCAGCTTAGTCCGCGACCCCCCGTTCTTC
TRBV2	TRBD1	many	TRBJ2-7	CASSRGRRDRGRDEQYF	TGTGCCAGCAGTCGAGGACGCCGGGACAGGGGGCGGGACGAGCAGTACTTC
TRBV5-4	TRBD2	many	TRBJ2-1	CASSARRLAGVNEQFF	TGTGCCAGCAGCGCGAGAAGACTAGCGGGAGTCAATGAGCAGTTCTTC
TRBV19	.	many	TRBJ1-1	CASSIPGGTEAFF	TGTGCCAGTAGTATACCGGGGGGAACTGAAGCTTTCTTT
TRBV13	TRBD1	.	TRBJ2-1	CASIISGDRKNEQFF	TGTGCCAGCATCATTAGTGGGGACAGAAAGAATGAGCAGTTCTTC
TRBV20-1	TRBD2	many	TRBJ2-1	CSAPSGRNDLNEQFF	TGCAGTGCCCCTAGCGGGAGAAACGATCTCAATGAGCAGTTCTTC
TRBV6-1	.	.	TRBJ2-5	CASSLRWDQETQYF	TGTGCCAGCAGTCTCCGGTGGGATCAAGAGACCCAGTACTTC
TRBV19	TRBD1	.	TRBJ2-7	CASRNDREKTYEQYF	TGTGCCAGTAGGAACGACAGGGAAAAAACCTACGAGCAGTACTTC
TRBV30	.	.	TRBJ1-1	CAWTRTVGTEASF	TGTGCCTGGACGAGGACAGTGGGGACTGAAGCTTCCTTT
TRBV2	.	many	TRBJ1-3	CASSKELPGSGNTIYF	TGTGCCAGCAGCAAGGAGCTTCCCGGCTCTGGAAACACCATATATTTT
TRBV12-5	.	many	TRBJ2-1	CASTPPRATYNEQFF	TGTGCTAGCACCCCTCCTAGGGCCACCTACAATGAGCAGTTCTTC
TRBV20-1	.	.	TRBJ2-1	CSARNGNEQFF	TGCAGTGCTAGAAACGGCAATGAGCAGTTCTTT
TRBV2	.	few	TRBJ2-1	CASSAYRVAYNEQFF	TGTGCCAGCAGCGCCTACAGGGTGGCCTACAATGAGCAGTTCTTC